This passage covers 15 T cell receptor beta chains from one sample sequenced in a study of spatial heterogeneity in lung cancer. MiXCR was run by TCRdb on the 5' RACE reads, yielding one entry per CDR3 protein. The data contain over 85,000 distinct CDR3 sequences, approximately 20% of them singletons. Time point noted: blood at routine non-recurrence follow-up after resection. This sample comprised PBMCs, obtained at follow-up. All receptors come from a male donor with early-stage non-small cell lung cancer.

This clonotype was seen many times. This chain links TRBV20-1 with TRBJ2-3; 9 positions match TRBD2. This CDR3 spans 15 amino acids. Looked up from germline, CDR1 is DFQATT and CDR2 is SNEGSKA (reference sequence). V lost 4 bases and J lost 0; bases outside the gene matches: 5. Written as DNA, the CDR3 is TGCAGTGCTACTTCTAGCGGGGCTAGCACAGATACGCAGTATTTT. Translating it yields CSATSSGASTDTQYF.

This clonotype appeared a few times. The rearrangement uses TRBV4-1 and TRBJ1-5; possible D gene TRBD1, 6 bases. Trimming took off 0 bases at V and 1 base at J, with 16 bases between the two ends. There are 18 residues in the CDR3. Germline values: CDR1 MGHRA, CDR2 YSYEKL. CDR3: CASSQEPGGAGSNQPQHF. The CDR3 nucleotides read TGCGCCAGCAGCCAAGAACCGGGGGGGGCTGGAAGCAATCAGCCCCAGCATTTT.

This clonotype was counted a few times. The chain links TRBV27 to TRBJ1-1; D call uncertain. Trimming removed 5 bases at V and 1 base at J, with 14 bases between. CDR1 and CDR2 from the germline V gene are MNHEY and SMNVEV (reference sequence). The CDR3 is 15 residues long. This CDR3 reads CASSNSFNRNTEAFF. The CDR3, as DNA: TGTGCCAGCAGTAACAGCTTTAATCGGAACACTGAAGCTTTCTTT.

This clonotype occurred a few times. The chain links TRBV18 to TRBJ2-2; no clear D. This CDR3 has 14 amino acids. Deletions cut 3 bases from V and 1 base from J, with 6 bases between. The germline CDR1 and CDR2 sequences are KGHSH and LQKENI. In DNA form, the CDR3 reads TGTGCCAGCTCACCCCCCAAGAACACCGGGGAGCTGTTTTTT. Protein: CASSPPKNTGELFF.

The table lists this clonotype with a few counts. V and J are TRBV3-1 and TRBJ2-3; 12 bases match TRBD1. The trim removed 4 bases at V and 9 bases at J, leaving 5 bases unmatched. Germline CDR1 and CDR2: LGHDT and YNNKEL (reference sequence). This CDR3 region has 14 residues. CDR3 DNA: TGTGCCAGCAGCCTGGGACAGGGGGCGCGGACGCAGTATTTT. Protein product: CASSLGQGARTQYF.

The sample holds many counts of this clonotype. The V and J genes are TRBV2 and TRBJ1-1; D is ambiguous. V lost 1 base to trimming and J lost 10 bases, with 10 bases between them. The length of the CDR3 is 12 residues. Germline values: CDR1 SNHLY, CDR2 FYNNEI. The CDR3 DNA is TGTGCCAGCAGTGAAGAGATGGTTGCAGCTTTCTTT. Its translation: CASSEEMVAAFF.

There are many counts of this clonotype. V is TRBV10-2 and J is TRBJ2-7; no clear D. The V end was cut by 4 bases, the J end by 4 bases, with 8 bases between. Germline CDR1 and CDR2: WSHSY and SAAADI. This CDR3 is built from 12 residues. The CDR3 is CASSGPAYEQYV. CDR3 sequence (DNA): TGCGCCAGCAGTGGGCCAGCATACGAGCAGTACGTC.

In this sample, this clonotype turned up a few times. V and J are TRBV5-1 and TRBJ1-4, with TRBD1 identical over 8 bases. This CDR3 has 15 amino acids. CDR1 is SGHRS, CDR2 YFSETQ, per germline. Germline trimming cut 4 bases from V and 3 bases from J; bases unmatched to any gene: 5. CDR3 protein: CASSEQGGPNEKLFF. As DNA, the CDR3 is TGCGCCAGCAGCGAACAGGGGGGTCCTAATGAAAAACTGTTTTTT.

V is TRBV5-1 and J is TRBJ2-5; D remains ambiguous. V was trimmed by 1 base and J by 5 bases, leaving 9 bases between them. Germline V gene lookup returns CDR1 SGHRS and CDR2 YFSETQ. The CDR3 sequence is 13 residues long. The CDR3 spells CASSLWTHETQYF. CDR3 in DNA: TGCGCCAGCAGCTTGTGGACCCACGAGACCCAGTACTTC.

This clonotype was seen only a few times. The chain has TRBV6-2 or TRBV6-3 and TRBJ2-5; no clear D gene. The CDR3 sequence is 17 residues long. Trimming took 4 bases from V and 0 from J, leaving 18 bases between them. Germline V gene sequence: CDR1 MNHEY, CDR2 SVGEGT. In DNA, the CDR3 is TGTGCCAGCAGTTCCGGGTTAATGCCCCTAAACCAAGAGACCCAGTACTTC. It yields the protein CASSSGLMPLNQETQYF.

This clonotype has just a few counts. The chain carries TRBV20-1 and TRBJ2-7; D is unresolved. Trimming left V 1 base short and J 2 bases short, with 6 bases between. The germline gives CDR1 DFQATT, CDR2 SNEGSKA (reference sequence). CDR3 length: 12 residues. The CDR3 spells CSARGRAYEQYF. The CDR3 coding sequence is TGCAGTGCTAGAGGTAGGGCCTACGAGCAGTACTTC.

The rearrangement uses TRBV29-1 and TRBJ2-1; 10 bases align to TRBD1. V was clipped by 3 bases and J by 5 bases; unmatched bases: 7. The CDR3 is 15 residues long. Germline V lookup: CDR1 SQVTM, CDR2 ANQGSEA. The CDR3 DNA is TGCAGCGTTGAGGCCGGGACAGGGGTTCACAATGAGCAGTTCTTC. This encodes CSVEAGTGVHNEQFF.

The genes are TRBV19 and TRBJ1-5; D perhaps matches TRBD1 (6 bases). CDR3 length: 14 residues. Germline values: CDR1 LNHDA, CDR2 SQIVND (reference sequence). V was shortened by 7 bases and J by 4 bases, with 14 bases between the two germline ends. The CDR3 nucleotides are TGTGCCAGTAACTCTCGACAGGCGAATCAGCCCCAGCATTTT. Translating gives CASNSRQANQPQHF.

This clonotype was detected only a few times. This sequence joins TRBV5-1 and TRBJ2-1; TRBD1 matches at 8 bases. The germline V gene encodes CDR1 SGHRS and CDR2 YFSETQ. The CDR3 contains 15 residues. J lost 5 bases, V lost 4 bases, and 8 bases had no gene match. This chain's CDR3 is CASSPPGQANNEQFF. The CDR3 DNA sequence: TGCGCCAGCAGCCCCCCGGGACAGGCTAACAATGAGCAGTTCTTC.

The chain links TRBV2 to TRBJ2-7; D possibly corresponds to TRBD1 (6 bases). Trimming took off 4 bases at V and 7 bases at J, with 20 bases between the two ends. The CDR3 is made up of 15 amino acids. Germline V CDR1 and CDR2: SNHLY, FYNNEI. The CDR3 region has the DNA TGTGCCAGCAGTGGTCCCCGCCTACAGGGAACGGAGCAGTACGTC. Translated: CASSGPRLQGTEQYV.